The clone carrying this T cell receptor (beta chain) was observed a handful of times. Its antigen remains unidentified. This sample was included in a study of beta chain features in type 1 diabetes. Study findings and constraints: Significant though moderate, a shortening of TCRB CDR3s appeared in all four CD4+ subsets of Type 1 diabetes patients. Compared with healthy donors, patients appeared to share more similar naive, central memory and regulatory TCRB repertoires.

Over 95% purity was reached by all sorted populations. The CDR3 is 14 amino acids. Germline loops: CDR1 SQVTM, CDR2 ANQGSEA. V gave up 6 bases and J gave up 0 bases, with 14 bases separating them. Expressed TCRB transcripts got sequenced, as all isolated RNA was reverse transcribed. Only in-frame clones appear in the TCRdb table, and some are missing; sequencing was by immunoSEQ multiplex PCR. The sample records 600,000 to 700,000 clones, 13% being singletons. The receptor comes from a man aged 18 to 35 with type 1 diabetes. The V gene is TRBV29-1, the J gene TRBJ1-1, with D perhaps TRBD1 (6 bases). The sequencing sample was made of naive CD4+ T cells from blood. The CDR3 loop is CSVAPWGLNTEAFF. The CDR3 nucleotides are TGCAGCGTAGCCCCTTGGGGGCTGAACACTGAAGCTTTCTTT.